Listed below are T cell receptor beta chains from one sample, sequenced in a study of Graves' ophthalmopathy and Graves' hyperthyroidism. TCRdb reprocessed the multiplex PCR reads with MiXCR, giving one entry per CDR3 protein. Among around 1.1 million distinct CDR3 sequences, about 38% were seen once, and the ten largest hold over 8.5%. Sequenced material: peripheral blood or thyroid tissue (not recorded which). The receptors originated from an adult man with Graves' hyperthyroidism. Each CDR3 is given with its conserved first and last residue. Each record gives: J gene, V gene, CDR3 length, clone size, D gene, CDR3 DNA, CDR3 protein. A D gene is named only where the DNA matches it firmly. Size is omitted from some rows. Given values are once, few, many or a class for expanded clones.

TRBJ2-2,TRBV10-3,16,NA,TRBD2,TGTGCCAGCAGTTACTCGTGGACAGCGGGAGGTGGGGAGCTGTTTTTT,CASSYSWTAGGGELFF
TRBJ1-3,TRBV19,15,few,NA,TGTGCCAGTAGGTGGGATGGAAACTCTGGAAACACCATATATTTT,CASRWDGNSGNTIYF
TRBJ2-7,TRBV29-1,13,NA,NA,TGCAGCGTTCATCCGATCAGCGCATACGAGCAGTACTTC,CSVHPISAYEQYF
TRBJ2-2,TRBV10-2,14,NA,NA,TGCGCCAGCAGGGAGCATGGGACCACCGGGGAGCTGTTTTTT,CASREHGTTGELFF
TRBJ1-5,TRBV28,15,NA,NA,TGTGCCAGCAGTTTAGCACAGGAGAGCAATCAGCCCCAGCATTTT,CASSLAQESNQPQHF
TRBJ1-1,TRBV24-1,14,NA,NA,TGTGCCACCCGCGACGGACGGTCCCATAGTAAAGCTTTCTTT,CATRDGRSHSKAFF
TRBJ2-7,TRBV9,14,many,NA,TGTGCCAGCAGCCCGTCGGGCGTTCCCTACGAGCAGTACTTC,CASSPSGVPYEQYF
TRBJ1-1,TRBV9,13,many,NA,TGTGCCAGCAACAGGGCGGAGGGGACTGAAGCTTTCTTT,CASNRAEGTEAFF
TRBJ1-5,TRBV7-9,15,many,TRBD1,TGTGCCAGCAGCGTGGACAGGGGTAGCAATCAGCCCCAGCATTTT,CASSVDRGSNQPQHF
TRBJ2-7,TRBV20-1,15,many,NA,TGCAGTGCTAGAGATCCGAGTGGTCTGTCCTACGAGCAGTACTTC,CSARDPSGLSYEQYF
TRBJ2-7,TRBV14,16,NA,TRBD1,TGTGCCAGCAGCCATCGGACCGGGACAGGGGGCGACGAGCAGTACTTC,CASSHRTGTGGDEQYF
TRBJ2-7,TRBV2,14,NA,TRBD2,TGTGCCAGCGTTGGGGGACTAGCGGGAGTCGAGCAGTACTTC,CASVGGLAGVEQYF
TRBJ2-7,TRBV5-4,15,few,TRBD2,TGTGCCAGCAGCCGACGACTAGCGGGAGGCTACGAGCAGTACTTC,CASSRRLAGGYEQYF
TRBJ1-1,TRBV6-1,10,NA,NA,TGTGCCAGTCGACCCGGGTTCGCTTTCTTT,CASRPGFAFF
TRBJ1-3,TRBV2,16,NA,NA,TGTGCCAGCAGTTCGTCCTCCTATTACTCTGGAAACACCATATATTTT,CASSSSSYYSGNTIYF
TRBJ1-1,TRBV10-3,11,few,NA,TGTGCCATCAGTGACGGAGGGACAGCTTTCTTT,CAISDGGTAFF
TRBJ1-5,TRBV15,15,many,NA,TGTGCCACCACCCCCGCGCGGGAGGAACATCAGCCCCAGCATTTT,CATTPAREEHQPQHF
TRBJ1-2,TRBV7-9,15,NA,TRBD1,TGTGCCAGCAGCACCGGGACAGGCAGTCTCTATGGCTACACCTTC,CASSTGTGSLYGYTF
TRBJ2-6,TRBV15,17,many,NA,TGTGCCACCAGCAGAGATCGTGGGGGGTCTGTGGCCAACGTCCTGACTTTC,CATSRDRGGSVANVLTF
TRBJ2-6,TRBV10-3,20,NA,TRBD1,TGTGCCAGCACCAGAATAGGGCCGGGACAGGGGGCGCCTGGGGCCAACGTCCTGACTTTC,CASTRIGPGQGAPGANVLTF
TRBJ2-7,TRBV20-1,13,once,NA,TGCAGTGCAGGCCCCCACGGCTCCTACGAGCAGTACTTC,CSAGPHGSYEQYF
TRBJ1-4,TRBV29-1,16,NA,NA,TGCAGCGTCCCGACAGGAAATATTGAGTTTGGTGAAAAACTGTTTTTT,CSVPTGNIEFGEKLFF
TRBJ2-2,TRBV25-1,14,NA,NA,TGTGCCAGCAGTAAGACTTACATGACCGGGGAGCTGTTTTTT,CASSKTYMTGELFF
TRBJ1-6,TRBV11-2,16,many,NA,TGTGCCAGCAGCTTAGAGCCCAGGAGCTATAATTCACCCCTCCACTTT,CASSLEPRSYNSPLHF
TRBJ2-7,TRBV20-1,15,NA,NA,TGCAGTGCTAGAGATCCACGGGAAAACCCCTACGAGCAGTACTTC,CSARDPRENPYEQYF
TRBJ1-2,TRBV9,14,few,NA,TGTGCCAGCAGCCAAGGCGCCGGGCAGAATGGCTACACCTTC,CASSQGAGQNGYTF
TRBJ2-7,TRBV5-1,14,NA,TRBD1,TGCGCCAGCAGCAGGTCCCGGGACAGTTACGAGCAGTACTTC,CASSRSRDSYEQYF
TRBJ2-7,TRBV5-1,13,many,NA,TGCGCCAGCAGCGCCACAGTGTTGGGCGAGCAGTACTTC,CASSATVLGEQYF
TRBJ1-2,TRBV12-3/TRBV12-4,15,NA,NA,TGTGCCAGCAGTTTCCACAGGGATGGCAACTATGGCTACACCTTC,CASSFHRDGNYGYTF
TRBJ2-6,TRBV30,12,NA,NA,TGTGCCTTGGGATCTGGGGCCAACGTCCTGACTTTC,CALGSGANVLTF
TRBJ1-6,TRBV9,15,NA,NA,TGTGCCAGCAGCTTAGAAGGGGCCCCTAATTCACCCCTCCACTTT,CASSLEGAPNSPLHF
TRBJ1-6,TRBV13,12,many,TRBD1,TGTGCCAGCAGCGATCGGGGACAGCCCCTCCACTTT,CASSDRGQPLHF
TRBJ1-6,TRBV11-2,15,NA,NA,TGTGCCAGCAGCCCGATATATAGGGGGAATTCACCCCTCCACTTT,CASSPIYRGNSPLHF
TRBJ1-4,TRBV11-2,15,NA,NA,TGTGCCAGCAGCACGGACGCAGCAACTAATGAAAAACTGTTTTTT,CASSTDAATNEKLFF
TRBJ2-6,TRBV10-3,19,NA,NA,TGTGCCAGCAGAGGTCGTCGGGGCCAGTTAACCTCTGGGGCCAACGTCCTGACTTTC,CASRGRRGQLTSGANVLTF
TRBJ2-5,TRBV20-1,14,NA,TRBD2,TGCAGTGCTGCTAGCGGGAGGGCTGGAGAGACCCAGTACTTC,CSAASGRAGETQYF
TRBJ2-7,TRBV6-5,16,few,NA,TGTGCCAGCAGTTCGGGCCTGGACTGGATGGAGTGGGAGCAGTACTTC,CASSSGLDWMEWEQYF
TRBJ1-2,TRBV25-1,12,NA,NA,TGTGCCAAGCCCACCGGATCGTATGGCTACACCTTC,CAKPTGSYGYTF
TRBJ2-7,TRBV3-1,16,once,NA,TGTGCCAGCAGCCCGTCCGGCCAGGGACTTAGATACGAGCAGTACTTC,CASSPSGQGLRYEQYF
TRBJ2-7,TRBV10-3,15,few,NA,TGTGCCAGCAGTTACGGCCGGGACACCAGCTACGAGCAGTACTTC,CASSYGRDTSYEQYF
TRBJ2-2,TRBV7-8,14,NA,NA,TGTGCCATCAGGGACACCACGAACACCGGGGAGCTGTTTTTT,CAIRDTTNTGELFF
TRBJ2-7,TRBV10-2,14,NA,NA,TGCGCCAGCAGTGAGGGGGGCAGAGGATCCGAGCAGTACTTC,CASSEGGRGSEQYF
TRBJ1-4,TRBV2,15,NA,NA,TGTGCCAGCAGCCGGACAAGGGCACCAAATGAAAAACTGTTTTTT,CASSRTRAPNEKLFF
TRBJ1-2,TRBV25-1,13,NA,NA,TGTGCCTGCAGTGTGGCTACCGACTATGGCTACACCTTC,CACSVATDYGYTF
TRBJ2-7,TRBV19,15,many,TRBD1,TGTGCCAGTAGTATAGCAAACAGGGGGGCCTACGAGCAGTACTTC,CASSIANRGAYEQYF
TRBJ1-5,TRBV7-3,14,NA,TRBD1,TGTGCCAGCAGCCAGACAGGGGGCATTGGGGCCCAGCATTTT,CASSQTGGIGAQHF
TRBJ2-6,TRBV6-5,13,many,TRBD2,TGTGCCAGCTATACCGGGGGGGACAACGTCCTGACTTTC,CASYTGGDNVLTF
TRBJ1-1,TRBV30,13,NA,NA,TGTGCCTGGAGAGATACACAGAACACTGAAGCTTTCTTT,CAWRDTQNTEAFF
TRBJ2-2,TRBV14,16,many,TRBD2,TGTGCCAGCAGCCAAGACGGACTAGCGGACACCGGGGAGCTGTTTTTT,CASSQDGLADTGELFF
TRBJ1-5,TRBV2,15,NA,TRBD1,TGTGCCAGCACCGAACAGGGGGCAGTCACTCAGCCCCAGCATTTT,CASTEQGAVTQPQHF
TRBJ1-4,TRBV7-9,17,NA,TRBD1,TGTGCCAGCAGCTTTTGGAGACAGGGAAAAATTAATGAAAAACTGTTTTTT,CASSFWRQGKINEKLFF
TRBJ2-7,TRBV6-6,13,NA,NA,TGTGCCAGCAGTGAAGGGCCCTACTACGAGCAGTACTTC,CASSEGPYYEQYF
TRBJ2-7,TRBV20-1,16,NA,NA,TGCAGTGCTAGAGATAGTTCTGGAGCCCCTCTAGCCGAGCAGTACTTC,CSARDSSGAPLAEQYF
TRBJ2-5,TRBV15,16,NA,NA,TGTGCCACCAGCAGTTGGGGAAGGGGGTCCGGAGAGACCCAGTACTTC,CATSSWGRGSGETQYF
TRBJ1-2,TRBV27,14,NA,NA,TGTGCCAGCAGCCAGCGCGAGGCCCGCTATGGCTACACCTTC,CASSQREARYGYTF
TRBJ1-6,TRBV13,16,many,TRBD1,TGTGCCAGCAGCCCATCCAATGGACAGGGCGGTTCACCCCTCCACTTT,CASSPSNGQGGSPLHF
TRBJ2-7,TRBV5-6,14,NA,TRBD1,TGTGCCAGCAGCCGGACAGGGCGGGACTCCGAGCAGTACTTC,CASSRTGRDSEQYF
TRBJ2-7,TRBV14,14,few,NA,TGTGCCAGCAGCCACCGGGAGAACCCCTACGAGCAGTACTTC,CASSHRENPYEQYF
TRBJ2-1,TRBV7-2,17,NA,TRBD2,TGTGCCAGCAGCTTAGGGGTAGCGGGAAAACTCTACAATGAGCAGTTCTTC,CASSLGVAGKLYNEQFF
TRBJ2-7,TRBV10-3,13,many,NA,TGTGCCGCTCGGGCGGACAGTAAGTACGAGCAGTACTTC,CAARADSKYEQYF